The rows below give T cell receptor beta chains drawn from one sample of a study of response to subunit inactivated influenza vaccine. TCRdb called the RT-PCR reads again in MiXCR, with one record for every CDR3 protein. The sample comprises about 540,000 distinct CDR3 sequences, around 21% of which are singletons, and 2.8% rests with the top ten. This same sample was also part of a study on T cells expressing NK-cell markers.

This material consisted of CD4+ T cells sorted from PBMCs, taken about 12 days after vaccination. The receptor set was obtained from a man aged 45-65 years who received an inactivated influenza vaccine. Both conserved end residues are part of each CDR3. Each record gives: CDR3 protein, CDR3 DNA, clone size, J gene, D gene, V gene. The D gene is left open where the match is weak. Rows give clone size only sometimes, using once, few, many, or a class for an expanded clone.

CDR3: CATRAGGSYEQYF; DNA: TGTGCAACCAGAGCCGGGGGCTCCTACGAGCAGTACTTC; size: NA; J: TRBJ2-7; D: NA; V: TRBV28
CDR3: CASSSSGPPVDTQYF; DNA: TGTGCCAGCAGTTCCTCCGGGCCCCCAGTGGATACGCAGTATTTT; size: few; J: TRBJ2-3; D: NA; V: TRBV28
CDR3: CSARDEGHRLRTQYF; DNA: TGCAGTGCTAGAGATGAAGGTCACCGGCTACGGACCCAGTACTTC; size: few; J: TRBJ2-5; D: NA; V: TRBV20-1
CDR3: CASSLAAGTNTDTQYF; DNA: TGTGCCAGCAGCTTAGCGGCGGGCACGAACACAGATACGCAGTATTTT; size: NA; J: TRBJ2-3; D: NA; V: TRBV7-2
CDR3: CASSWGRGGSNTGELFF; DNA: TGTGCCAGCAGTTGGGGCCGCGGGGGGTCCAACACCGGGGAGCTGTTTTTT; size: few; J: TRBJ2-2; D: TRBD2; V: TRBV12-3/TRBV12-4
CDR3: CASSQGPGTNEAFF; DNA: TGTGCCAGCAGCCAAGGTCCAGGGACCAATGAAGCTTTCTTT; size: NA; J: TRBJ1-1; D: NA; V: TRBV3-1
CDR3: CASSPPRDTQYF; DNA: TGCGCCAGCAGTCCGCCAAGGGATACGCAGTATTTT; size: few; J: TRBJ2-3; D: NA; V: TRBV23-1
CDR3: CASSLEGTGREQYF; DNA: TGTGCCAGCAGCTTAGAAGGGACAGGGAGGGAGCAGTACTTC; size: many; J: TRBJ2-7; D: TRBD1; V: TRBV11-2
CDR3: CASSLVWDGETQYF; DNA: TGTGCCAGCAGCTTGGTCTGGGACGGTGAAACGCAGTATTTT; size: NA; J: TRBJ2-3; D: NA; V: TRBV5-4
CDR3: CSAPGTGNTGELFF; DNA: TGCAGTGCCCCGGGGACAGGGAACACCGGGGAGCTGTTTTTT; size: NA; J: TRBJ2-2; D: TRBD1; V: TRBV20-1
CDR3: CAGGGRSSYNEQFF; DNA: TGTGCCGGGGGAGGCAGGAGCTCCTACAATGAGCAGTTCTTC; size: few; J: TRBJ2-1; D: NA; V: TRBV7-2
CDR3: CASSMGQGNTEAFF; DNA: TGCGCCAGCAGCATGGGACAGGGAAACACTGAAGCTTTCTTT; size: NA; J: TRBJ1-1; D: TRBD1; V: TRBV5-1
CDR3: CASSQDTGAGGSGEQYF; DNA: TGTGCCAGCAGCCAAGATACTGGGGCAGGGGGTTCGGGCGAGCAGTACTTC; size: few; J: TRBJ2-7; D: TRBD1; V: TRBV4-2
CDR3: CASSQSGPWFESNEKLFF; DNA: TGCGCCAGCAGTCAATCAGGACCCTGGTTCGAATCTAATGAAAAACTGTTTTTT; size: NA; J: TRBJ1-4; D: NA; V: TRBV23-1
CDR3: CSARGHMNTEAFF; DNA: TGCAGTGCTAGAGGGCACATGAACACTGAAGCTTTCTTT; size: NA; J: TRBJ1-1; D: NA; V: TRBV20-1
CDR3: CASSFRGLNYEQYF; DNA: TGTGCCAGCAGTTTTCGGGGATTGAACTACGAGCAGTACTTC; size: NA; J: TRBJ2-7; D: NA; V: TRBV27
CDR3: CASSLDGGWGYTF; DNA: TGCGCCAGCAGCTTGGACGGGGGCTGGGGCTACACCTTC; size: NA; J: TRBJ1-2; D: NA; V: TRBV5-1
CDR3: CSANPGQANEQYF; DNA: TGCAGTGCTAATCCGGGACAGGCGAACGAGCAGTACTTC; size: NA; J: TRBJ2-7; D: TRBD1; V: TRBV20-1
CDR3: CASGAWSSYNEQFF; DNA: TGTGCCAGCGGCGCCTGGAGCTCCTACAATGAGCAGTTCTTC; size: NA; J: TRBJ2-1; D: NA; V: TRBV3-1
CDR3: CSASHGENTEAFF; DNA: TGCAGTGCTAGTCACGGGGAGAACACTGAAGCTTTCTTT; size: NA; J: TRBJ1-1; D: NA; V: TRBV20-1
CDR3: CSASAEYNEQFF; DNA: TGCAGTGCTAGCGCAGAATACAATGAGCAGTTCTTC; size: few; J: TRBJ2-1; D: NA; V: TRBV20-1
CDR3: CSAPVAGPSSYNEQFF; DNA: TGCAGTGCCCCGGTGGCGGGCCCCAGCTCCTACAATGAGCAGTTCTTC; size: NA; J: TRBJ2-1; D: NA; V: TRBV20-1
CDR3: CASSFLQGQQFF; DNA: TGTGCCAGCAGTTTTCTCCAGGGACAGCAGTTCTTC; size: NA; J: TRBJ2-1; D: NA; V: TRBV12-3/TRBV12-4
CDR3: CASSQEPRGVFSPLHF; DNA: TGCGCCAGCAGCCAAGAACCCAGGGGGGTGTTTTCACCCCTCCACTTT; size: NA; J: TRBJ1-6; D: TRBD1; V: TRBV4-3
CDR3: CASSPGAGYEKLFF; DNA: TGCGCCAGCAGCCCGGGGGCAGGGTACGAAAAACTGTTTTTT; size: few; J: TRBJ1-4; D: NA; V: TRBV5-1
CDR3: CASSLLVGRSYNEQFF; DNA: TGTGCCAGCAGCTTACTAGTTGGGCGGTCCTACAATGAGCAGTTCTTC; size: NA; J: TRBJ2-1; D: NA; V: TRBV5-5
CDR3: CASSLLATNEQFF; DNA: TGCGCCAGCAGCTTGCTGGCGACGAATGAGCAGTTCTTC; size: few; J: TRBJ2-1; D: NA; V: TRBV4-3
CDR3: CASSPRSNTGELFF; DNA: TGCGCCAGCAGCCCGAGATCGAACACCGGGGAGCTGTTTTTT; size: many; J: TRBJ2-2; D: NA; V: TRBV5-1
CDR3: CSARDPGTPNEQFF; DNA: TGCAGTGCTAGAGATCCCGGGACTCCAAATGAGCAGTTCTTC; size: many; J: TRBJ2-1; D: NA; V: TRBV20-1
CDR3: CASSERTQYF; DNA: TGTGCCAGCAGTGAACGGACCCAGTACTTC; size: few; J: TRBJ2-5; D: NA; V: TRBV2
CDR3: CASSQEGEGIGWEAFF; DNA: TGTGCCAGCAGCCAAGAGGGCGAGGGAATTGGATGGGAAGCTTTCTTT; size: NA; J: TRBJ1-1; D: NA; V: TRBV3-1
CDR3: CASSSGSGYGYTF; DNA: TGTGCCAGCAGTTCCGGGTCGGGCTATGGCTACACCTTC; size: few; J: TRBJ1-2; D: NA; V: TRBV12-3/TRBV12-4
CDR3: CASRNRAGEITDTQYF; DNA: TGTGCCAGCAGAAATAGGGCGGGGGAGATCACAGATACGCAGTATTTT; size: NA; J: TRBJ2-3; D: TRBD2; V: TRBV7-2
CDR3: CASGFQGRGFF; DNA: TGTGCCAGCGGTTTCCAGGGACGGGGGTTCTTC; size: many; J: TRBJ2-1; D: NA; V: TRBV6-6
CDR3: CASSFSAGDTDTQYF; DNA: TGTGCCAGCAGCTTCTCCGCGGGAGACACAGATACGCAGTATTTT; size: few; J: TRBJ2-3; D: TRBD2; V: TRBV11-2
CDR3: CASSLGARAGEQYF; DNA: TGTGCCAGCAGCTTAGGTGCCAGGGCAGGCGAGCAGTACTTC; size: few; J: TRBJ2-7; D: NA; V: TRBV7-9
CDR3: CASTRDRVEEQFF; DNA: TGCGCCAGCACCCGGGACAGGGTTGAGGAGCAGTTCTTC; size: NA; J: TRBJ2-1; D: TRBD1; V: TRBV5-1
CDR3: CATSSQREITNEQFF; DNA: TGTGCCACCAGTTCGCAGCGGGAGATCACCAATGAGCAGTTCTTC; size: few; J: TRBJ2-1; D: TRBD2; V: TRBV24-1
CDR3: CATSGQGTYEQYF; DNA: TGTGCCACCTCGGGACAGGGGACTTACGAGCAGTACTTC; size: few; J: TRBJ2-7; D: TRBD1; V: TRBV10-3
CDR3: CASSLSSGVYYEQYF; DNA: TGTGCCAGCAGTTTATCTAGCGGGGTTTATTACGAGCAGTACTTC; size: NA; J: TRBJ2-7; D: TRBD2; V: TRBV27
CDR3: CTAARDSGSPLHF; DNA: TGCACCGCGGCCAGGGACAGTGGTTCACCCCTCCACTTT; size: NA; J: TRBJ1-6; D: TRBD1; V: TRBV20-1
CDR3: CASSPRMEGGETQYF; DNA: TGTGCCAGCAGCCCCCGAATGGAGGGGGGGGAGACCCAGTACTTC; size: NA; J: TRBJ2-5; D: NA; V: TRBV6-1
CDR3: CASSQGTSGTYNEQFF; DNA: TGTGCCAGCAGCCAGGGGACTAGCGGGACCTACAATGAGCAGTTCTTC; size: NA; J: TRBJ2-1; D: TRBD2; V: TRBV28
CDR3: CSAARPNQETQYF; DNA: TGCAGTGCTGCCCGACCGAACCAAGAGACCCAGTACTTC; size: few; J: TRBJ2-5; D: NA; V: TRBV20-1
CDR3: CASRPQGKETQYF; DNA: TGTGCCAGCAGGCCGCAGGGTAAAGAGACCCAGTACTTC; size: few; J: TRBJ2-5; D: NA; V: TRBV6-1
CDR3: CASSTLGSGELFF; DNA: TGTGCCAGCAGCACACTCGGATCGGGGGAGCTGTTTTTT; size: few; J: TRBJ2-2; D: NA; V: TRBV7-2
CDR3: CASSVQVADTQYF; DNA: TGTGCCAGCAGCGTACAGGTTGCAGATACGCAGTATTTT; size: NA; J: TRBJ2-3; D: NA; V: TRBV9
CDR3: CASSKTRGETQYF; DNA: TGTGCCAGCAGCAAGACACGGGGAGAGACCCAGTACTTC; size: few; J: TRBJ2-5; D: NA; V: TRBV12-3/TRBV12-4